What follows describes a single T cell receptor (beta chain). Its antigen is unknown. No much larger clone is present one base from it, and per-base qualities are unavailable. The CDR3 runs 14 residues from the cysteine to the phenylalanine. CDR3 DNA only is kept here, 42 bases in frame from base 1. CDR1 and CDR2, per the germline V gene (reference sequence), are MNHEY and SMNVEV. The V and J ends are trimmed by 3 bases and 5 bases, leaving 13 bases between them. The protocol used for the library was the immunoSEQ multiplex PCR assay. Not all clones reach the TCRdb copy of this immuneACCESS table, which keeps in-frame sequences only. Checked studies attribute under half of the gap to unresolved V genes and leave the rest unexplained. Recorded for this sample are about 29,000 clones; approximately 91% of them occurred a single time. The top ten constitute approximately 6.6% of the sample. The data stem from a study of T cell changes during pregnancy in multiple sclerosis (dated by TCRdb to the late 2010s). Notes on the research overall: In women with multiple sclerosis, the researchers looked at how the T cell repertoire shifted as pregnancy progressed.

The V and J genes are TRBV27 and TRBJ1-1; tentative D gene TRBD1, with 5 bases matching. The sequence was collected from a female donor with multiple sclerosis, enrolled in a pregnancy study. This sample comprised CD8+ T cells from peripheral blood mononuclear cells, obtained after pregnancy. The CDR3 is CASSFFQGGTEAFF. Read as DNA, the sequence is TGTGCCAGCAGTTTCTTTCAGGGAGGGACTGAAGCTTTCTTT.